This T cell receptor beta chain was captured by sequencing in a study of Graves' ophthalmopathy and Graves' hyperthyroidism. Study-wide findings and caveats: Appearing in blood as well were most expanded thyroid clonotypes above 0.001 frequency. Ophthalmopathy and stable hyperthyroidism were discriminated by a 13-signature model, with approximately 89% sensitivity and approximately 81% specificity.

The germline CDR1 and CDR2 sequences are MDHEN and SYDVKM. The CDR3 is 14 residues long. V dropped 6 bases and J dropped 7 bases, with 19 bases sitting between them. Researchers turned away patients with other autoimmune diseases, uncontrolled infections, pregnancy or lactation. Clinical symptoms, serum thyroxine, TRAb, thyroid ultrasound and orbital computed tomography were relied on for diagnosis. Researchers took RNA transcripts and amplified TCR beta CDR3 regions from them. HTBI-primed RT-PCR formed the first round, and a multiplex PCR formed the second. TCRdb ran MiXCR on the multiplex PCR reads and lists one entry per CDR3 protein. The sample includes roughly 610,000 distinct CDR3 sequences, approximately 22% of them seen just once. About this clonotype: Antigen specificity is unknown.

This clonotype was sampled from a woman aged 18-29 years with stable Graves' hyperthyroidism. Some clones in this sample may be carry-over from other donors' samples. The sample consisted of peripheral blood. The rearrangement uses TRBV28 and TRBJ2-7, with D unclear. As DNA, the CDR3 is TGTGCCAGCAGCCCCTCTTCGGAACTTCGGGAGCAGTACTTC. The encoded protein is CASSPSSELREQYF.